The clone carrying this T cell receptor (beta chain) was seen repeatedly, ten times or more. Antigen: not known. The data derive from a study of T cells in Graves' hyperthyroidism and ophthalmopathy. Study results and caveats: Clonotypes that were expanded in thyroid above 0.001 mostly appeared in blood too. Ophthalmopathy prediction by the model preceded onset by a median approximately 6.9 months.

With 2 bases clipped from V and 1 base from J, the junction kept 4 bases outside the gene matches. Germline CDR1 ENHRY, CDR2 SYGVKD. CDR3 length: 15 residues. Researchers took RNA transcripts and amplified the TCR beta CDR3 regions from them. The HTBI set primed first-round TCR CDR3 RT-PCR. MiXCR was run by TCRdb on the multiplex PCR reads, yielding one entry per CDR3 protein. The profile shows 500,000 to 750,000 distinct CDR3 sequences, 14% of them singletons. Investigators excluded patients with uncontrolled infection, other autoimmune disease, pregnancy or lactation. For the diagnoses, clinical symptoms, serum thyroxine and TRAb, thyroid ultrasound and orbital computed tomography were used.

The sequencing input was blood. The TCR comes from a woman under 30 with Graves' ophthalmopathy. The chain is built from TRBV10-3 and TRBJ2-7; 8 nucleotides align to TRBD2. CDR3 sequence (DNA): TGTGCCATCAGTGAGGGTCCTAGCGGGTCCTACGAGCAGTACTTC. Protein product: CAISEGPSGSYEQYF.